One and the same sample provided the 22 T cell receptor beta chains below, sequenced in a study of cytomegalovirus exposure and HLA in healthy donors. In the PCR, 60 Vbeta and 13 Jbeta primers were used. Clones were read by immunoSEQ multiplex PCR, and TCRdb kept only the in-frame ones, dropping some. The sample has about 120,000 clones, around 80% seen once. The sequencing input was PBMCs. The source of these receptors is a human donor in good health.

The V call is TRBV5-5, the J call TRBJ1-5; no firm D call. The V end lost 0 bases, the J end lost 0 bases, and 13 bases lay between the germline ends. Germline V CDR1 and CDR2: SGHKS, YYEKEE (reference sequence). The CDR3 extends over 17 amino acids. As DNA, the CDR3 is TGTGCCAGCAGCTTGGCTCCCGTTCTTTATAGCAATCAGCCCCAGCATTTT. Protein product: CASSLAPVLYSNQPQHF.

The V call is TRBV7-9, the J call TRBJ1-4; 9 positions agree with TRBD1. This CDR3 comprises 18 residues. The junction had 10 bases not matched to a gene; V was cut back by 2 bases and J by 3 bases. Germline loops: CDR1 SEHNR, CDR2 FQNEAQ (reference sequence). CDR3 region: CASSLSGTGTSANEKLFF. Written as DNA, the CDR3 is TGTGCCAGCAGCTTATCCGGGACAGGGACCAGCGCTAATGAAAAACTGTTTTTT.

This clone appeared a single time. V and J are TRBV6-6 and TRBJ2-7, with a tentative D call TRBD1 (6 bases). The CDR3 is made up of 16 amino acids. Germline V lookup: CDR1 MNHNY, CDR2 SVGAGI (reference sequence). The germline V and J ends were trimmed by 0 bases and 0 bases, with 12 bases remaining between them. CDR3 residues: CASSYSSTGFSYEQYF. The CDR3, as DNA: TGTGCCAGCAGTTACTCAAGTACAGGGTTCTCCTACGAGCAGTACTTC.

The genes are TRBV28 and TRBJ1-5; 10 nucleotides align to TRBD1. J gave up 3 bases and V 6 bases, and 8 bases lay outside the gene matches. CDR3 length: 16 amino acids. Germline V gene sequence: CDR1 MDHEN, CDR2 SYDVKM. Written as DNA, the CDR3 is TGTGCCAGCAGGTCCGCCGGGACAGGGGTCAATCAGCCCCAGCATTTT. It encodes CASRSAGTGVNQPQHF. The full variable domain, with the rest looked up from reference TRBV28 and TRBJ1-5, is DVKVTQSSRYLVKRTGEKVFLECVQDMDHENMFWYRQDPGLGLRLIYFSYDVKMKEKGDIPEGYSVSREKKERFSLILESASTNQTSMYLCASRSAGTGVNQPQHFGDGTRLSIL.

V usage is TRBV19 and J usage is TRBJ2-1, with 9 nucleotides matching TRBD1. Trimming cost V 3 bases and J 5 bases; bases outside gene matches: 5. CDR1 is LNHDA, CDR2 SQIVND, per germline (reference sequence). The CDR3 is 15 residues long. The CDR3 loop is CASSILQGAHNEQFF. DNA of the CDR3: TGTGCCAGTAGTATTTTACAGGGGGCCCACAATGAGCAGTTCTTC. Based on the CDR3 plus reference TRBV19 and TRBJ2-1, the full variable domain is DGGITQSPKYLFRKEGQNVTLSCEQNLNHDAMYWYRQDPGQGLRLIYYSQIVNDFQKGDIAEGYSVSREKKESFPLTVTSAQKNPTAFYLCASSILQGAHNEQFFGPGTRLTVL.

This clone was observed once. The rearrangement links TRBV2 to TRBJ1-5; possible D gene TRBD1, 6 bases. V was clipped by 5 bases and J by 1 base, with 9 bases between them. The length of the CDR3 is 14 residues. Germline V CDR1 and CDR2: SNHLY, FYNNEI. Written as DNA, the CDR3 is TGTGCCAGCAGTACCAGGGGAAGCAATCAGCCCCAGCATTTT. This codes for CASSTRGSNQPQHF.

CDR3 nucleotide sequence: TGTGCCAGCAGCTCACCTCCCGGGACAGGGTTCCACGAGCAGTACTTC. Residues: CASSSPPGTGFHEQYF. The J gene is TRBJ2-7, the V gene TRBV28, with 9 bases matching TRBD1. The germline gives CDR1 MDHEN, CDR2 SYDVKM. The V gene end was trimmed by 6 bases and the J gene end by 5 bases; junction bases not matched to a gene: 14. The CDR3 is 16 amino acids.

V gene TRBV6-6 combines with J gene TRBJ2-7; 8 bases align to TRBD1. Unmatched junction bases numbered 2, after V lost 5 bases and J lost 2 bases. The CDR3 loop spans 13 amino acids. Germline V gives CDR1 MNHNY, CDR2 SVGAGI (reference sequence). CDR3 sequence: CASSDRGTYEQYF. The CDR3 DNA sequence: TGTGCCAGCAGTGACAGGGGTACCTACGAGCAGTACTTC.

The genes are TRBV11-1 and TRBJ2-1, with 10 bases identical to TRBD2. The CDR3 extends over 16 amino acids. V trimming: 5 bases; J trimming: 10 bases; junction bases outside the gene matches: 14. The germline V gene encodes CDR1 SGHAT and CDR2 FQDESV (reference sequence). CDR3 nucleotide sequence: TGTGCCAGCAGCACCGCCCCCAGCGGGGGGGCACGAGAGCAGTTCTTC. Protein product: CASSTAPSGGAREQFF.

This clone has a single count. The rearrangement uses TRBV28 and TRBJ2-7; 9 positions agree with TRBD2. The junction had 10 bases not matched to a gene; V was cut back by 3 bases and J by 7 bases. This CDR3 contains 15 residues. CDR1 is MDHEN and CDR2 is SYDVKM in the germline V gene. The CDR3 spells CASSFGRLAGSEQYF. The CDR3 region has the DNA TGTGCCAGCAGTTTTGGACGGCTAGCGGGGAGTGAGCAGTACTTC. Drawing the rest from reference TRBV28 and TRBJ2-7, the complete variable domain is DVKVTQSSRYLVKRTGEKVFLECVQDMDHENMFWYRQDPGLGLRLIYFSYDVKMKEKGDIPEGYSVSREKKERFSLILESASTNQTSMYLCASSFGRLAGSEQYFGPGTRLTVT.

This clone has more than one count but fewer than ten. CDR3 loop: CASSQDQEGLYGYTF. CDR3 nucleotide sequence: TGTGCCAGCAGCCAAGATCAGGAAGGACTCTATGGCTACACCTTC. This sequence joins TRBV4-2 and TRBJ1-2; no reliable D call. The V end lost 0 bases, the J end lost 4 bases, and 12 bases lay between the germline ends. Germline CDR1 and CDR2: LGHNA and YNFKEQ. The CDR3 totals 15 residues.

The chain recombines TRBV10-2 with TRBJ2-7, with D perhaps matching TRBD1 (7 bases). Looked up from germline, CDR1 is WSHSY and CDR2 is SAAADI. The ends were cut back, 1 base at V and 7 bases at J, with 14 bases in the middle. The CDR3 sequence is 14 residues long. The DNA of the CDR3 is TGCGCCAGCAGTGAGTGGAGGGGGCCTTGGGAGCAGTACTTC. Protein sequence: CASSEWRGPWEQYF.

This sequence joins TRBV5-4 and TRBJ2-6; 8 positions match TRBD2. The CDR3 totals 18 residues. Per germline, CDR1 SGHNT and CDR2 YYREEE (reference sequence). V was pared by 4 bases and J by 1 base, with 10 bases of the junction left unmatched. The CDR3 loop is CASSPFYGGASGANVLTF. In nucleotides, the CDR3 is TGTGCCAGCAGCCCTTTCTACGGGGGGGCATCTGGGGCCAACGTCCTGACTTTC.

The J gene is TRBJ2-6, the V gene TRBV19; no reliable D call. Germline V gene sequence: CDR1 LNHDA, CDR2 SQIVND (reference sequence). The CDR3 length is 17 residues. V lost 3 bases to trimming and J lost 1 base, with 13 bases between them. CDR3 in amino acids: CASSILELRSGANVLTF. Here the CDR3 DNA reads TGTGCCAGTAGTATTTTGGAGTTAAGATCTGGGGCCAACGTCCTGACTTTC.

V gene TRBV5-1 combines with J gene TRBJ2-7; possible D gene TRBD1, 8 bases. The CDR3 is 18 amino acids. Trimming took 4 bases from V and 1 from J, leaving 24 bases between them. CDR1 and CDR2 from the germline V gene are SGHRS and YFSETQ. Here the CDR3 reads CASSPEALGGTGSYEQYF. CDR3 nucleotides: TGCGCCAGCAGCCCGGAGGCCTTGGGGGGGACAGGATCCTACGAGCAGTACTTC.

The V and J genes are TRBV11-2 and TRBJ2-5; a possible D gene is TRBD2 (5 bases). The V end lost 0 bases, the J end lost 5 bases, and 10 bases lay between the germline ends. CDR3 size: 14 residues. Germline V gene sequence: CDR1 SGHAT, CDR2 FQNNGV. Here the CDR3 DNA reads TGTGCCAGCAGCTTAGAACGGCTAGCCGAGACCCAGTACTTC. The encoded protein is CASSLERLAETQYF.

The chain carries TRBV5-1 and TRBJ1-1; D is possibly TRBD1 (6 bases). Trimming shortened V by 3 bases and J by 3 bases, and 21 bases separated the two germline ends. The V gene's germline CDR1 is SGHRS and CDR2 YFSETQ. The CDR3 runs 17 residues. This CDR3 is CASSSQGTTTWDTEAFF. CDR3 DNA: TGCGCCAGCAGCTCCCAGGGGACTACTACTTGGGACACTGAAGCTTTCTTT.

This clone has a handful of counts. V usage is TRBV10-2 and J usage is TRBJ1-5, with D possibly matching TRBD1 (5 bases). The V and J ends lost 2 bases and 1 base respectively, with 9 bases between them. There are 15 residues in the CDR3. CDR1 and CDR2 (germline): WSHSY, SAAADI. CDR3 residues: CASSEGGSSNQPQHF. The DNA for the CDR3 is TGCGCCAGCAGTGAGGGGGGGTCGAGCAATCAGCCCCAGCATTTT.

CDR3 in DNA: TGCGCCAGCAGCTTGGAGGGGTTCAAGACAGATACGCAGTATTTT. Encoded protein: CASSLEGFKTDTQYF. This rearrangement joins TRBV5-1 to TRBJ2-3; D may be TRBD1 (5 bases). Trimming removed 0 bases at V and 3 bases at J, with 11 bases between. There are 15 residues in the CDR3. The germline V gene encodes CDR1 SGHRS and CDR2 YFSETQ.

This sequence joins TRBV7-3 and TRBJ2-2; D is possibly TRBD1 (6 bases). Trimming removed 5 bases at V and 2 bases at J, with 24 bases between. The length of the CDR3 is 19 residues. The germline V gene has CDR1 SGHTA and CDR2 FQGTGA. The CDR3 protein is CASSPASGSLGANTGELFF. The CDR3 DNA sequence: TGTGCCAGCAGCCCTGCCTCAGGAAGTTTGGGGGCCAACACCGGGGAGCTGTTTTTT. Together with reference TRBV7-3 and TRBJ2-2, the CDR3 gives the full variable domain: GAGVSQTPSNKVTEKGKYVELRCDPISGHTALYWYRQSLGQGPEFLIYFQGTGAADDSGLPNDRFFAVRPEGSVSTLKIQRTERGDSAVYLCASSPASGSLGANTGELFFGEGSRLTVL.

The genes are TRBV6-5 and TRBJ2-1, with 7 nucleotides matching TRBD1. Germline-derived CDR1 and CDR2 are MNHEY and SVGAGI. This CDR3 has 15 amino acids. Germline trimming cut 6 bases from V and 3 bases from J; bases unmatched to any gene: 8. The CDR3 loop is CASSADRANYNEQFF. The CDR3 DNA is TGTGCCAGCAGCGCAGACAGGGCAAACTACAATGAGCAGTTCTTC.

The rearrangement links TRBV27 to TRBJ2-7; 15 nucleotides line up with TRBD2. V was clipped by 5 bases and J by 6 bases; unmatched bases: 5. The V gene's germline CDR1 is MNHEY and CDR2 SMNVEV (reference sequence). The CDR3 contains 15 residues. The CDR3 region is CASSQGLAGGTEQYF. CDR3 in DNA: TGTGCCAGCAGTCAGGGACTAGCGGGGGGAACCGAGCAGTACTTC.